Following are 15 T cell receptor beta chains from one sample sequenced in a study of tumor T cells in aggressive B-cell lymphoma. TCRdb's table, derived via immunoSEQ multiplex PCR, lists solely in-frame clones and lacks some. Of 2,500 to 3,000 clones detected, approximately 88% appear once; the ten largest clones hold approximately 2.2%. Sequencing used tumor tissue. These receptors were obtained from an adult with diffuse large B cell lymphoma.

V usage is TRBV5-1 and J usage is TRBJ1-2; 8 bases are a match to TRBD1. With 3 bases clipped from V and 4 bases from J, the junction kept 5 bases outside the gene matches. CDR3 size: 14 residues. CDR1 SGHRS and CDR2 YFSETQ come from the germline V gene. In nucleotides, the CDR3 is TGCGCCAGCAGCTCGACGACAGGGGTCTATGGCTACACCTTC. Amino acids: CASSSTTGVYGYTF. The full variable domain, rest sourced from reference TRBV5-1 and TRBJ1-2, is KAGVTQTPRYLIKTRGQQVTLSCSPISGHRSVSWYQQTPGQGLQFLFEYFSETQRNKGNFPGRFSGRQFSNSRSEMNVSTLELGDSALYLCASSSTTGVYGYTFGSGTRLTVV.

This clone was picked up a small number of times. The chain combines TRBV5-1 with TRBJ1-4; D is unresolved. Germline values: CDR1 SGHRS, CDR2 YFSETQ. CDR3 length: 14 amino acids. Between the trimmed V and J ends, which lost 8 bases and 2 bases, there was a span of 13 bases. Here the CDR3 DNA reads TGCGCCAGTACCGAGGGTTTCACTAATGAAAAACTGTTTTTT. It translates to CASTEGFTNEKLFF. The whole variable domain, filled in from reference TRBV5-1 and TRBJ1-4, reads KAGVTQTPRYLIKTRGQQVTLSCSPISGHRSVSWYQQTPGQGLQFLFEYFSETQRNKGNFPGRFSGRQFSNSRSEMNVSTLELGDSALYLCASTEGFTNEKLFFGSGTQLSVL.

CDR3 residues: CASSSRLRETQYF. CDR3 DNA: TGTGCCAGCAGCTCCCGATTACGGGAGACCCAGTACTTC. This chain joins TRBV7-8 and TRBJ2-5; D not resolved. Germline CDR1 SGHVS, CDR2 FQNEAQ. This CDR3 contains 13 residues. Trimming pared 4 bases from V and 5 bases from J, leaving 11 bases between.

The chain joins TRBV27 to TRBJ1-1, with TRBD1 matching 10 bases. Germline V lookup: CDR1 MNHEY, CDR2 SMNVEV (reference sequence). This CDR3 is 16 amino acids long. J lost 5 bases, V lost 6 bases, and 12 bases had no gene match. DNA of the CDR3: TGTGCCAGCAGCTCCCGGGACAGGGGCAGAGGGACTGAAGCTTTCTTT. Its translation: CASSSRDRGRGTEAFF.

Concerning this clone itself: Its ends do not fully match the called genes, so a read error is possible. This chain connects TRBV7-2 to TRBJ1-1; D is possibly TRBD1 (5 bases). CDR1 and CDR2 (germline): SGHTA, FQGNSA. The CDR3 covers 14 residues. The CDR3 nucleotides read TGTGCCAGCAGCTTAGACGGGGGAGAGACTGAAGTTTTCTTT. Amino acids: CASSLDGGETEVFF.

J is TRBJ2-3 and V is TRBV10-3; possible D gene TRBD2, 6 bases. Germline values: CDR1 ENHRY, CDR2 SYGVKD. Trimming stripped 4 bases from V and 3 bases from J, with 8 bases between. CDR3 size: 13 residues. CDR3 loop: CAISGDLTDTQYF. The CDR3 DNA sequence: TGTGCCATCAGTGGGGACTTGACAGATACGCAGTATTTT.

This clone was counted only a few times. The rearrangement links TRBV29-1 to TRBJ1-3; D might be TRBD1 (6 bases). Trimming took 5 bases from V and 2 from J, leaving 10 bases between them. Germline V CDR1 and CDR2: SQVTM, ANQGSEA. This CDR3 is 13 amino acids long. In DNA form, the CDR3 reads TGCAGCGTTTCACAGGGCCCTGGAAACACCATATATTTT. This sequence encodes CSVSQGPGNTIYF.

The CDR3 loop reads CLRDRAGNQPQHF. Here the CDR3 DNA reads TGCTTGCGGGACAGGGCTGGCAATCAGCCCCAGCATTTT. The V gene is TRBV12-2, the J gene TRBJ1-5; TRBD1, the D gene given by the table, was not confirmed from the DNA. TRBV12-2 is noted as a pseudogene. This CDR3 is 13 amino acids long.

This clone was seen a single time. This chain connects TRBV5-6 to TRBJ2-5; maybe TRBD2 (6 bases). The CDR3 is made up of 15 amino acids. The germline V gene encodes CDR1 SGHDT and CDR2 YYEEEE. The V gene lost 0 bases and the J gene lost 4 bases, with 13 bases spanning the gap. The CDR3 DNA follows: TGTGCCAGCAGCTTGGCGGGGGAGGAGCGAGAGACCCAGTACTTC. Its protein product is CASSLAGEERETQYF.

The gene calls are TRBV7-2 and TRBJ2-5, with D possibly TRBD1 on 6 matching bases. The closer fit of TRBJ2-7 to the DNA end suggests the J call may be wrong. The CDR3 sequence is 14 residues long. CDR1 and CDR2 from the germline V gene are SGHTA and FQGNSA. The CDR3 nucleotides read TGTGCCAGCAGCCCACACCAGGGGCCCTACGAGCAGTACTTC. Amino acid sequence: CASSPHQGPYEQYF.

The gene calls are TRBV5-1 and TRBJ2-7; 10 nucleotides agree with TRBD1. The germline gives CDR1 SGHRS, CDR2 YFSETQ. The CDR3 length is 15 residues. V was pared by 2 bases and J by 4 bases, with 6 bases of the junction left unmatched. The DNA of the CDR3 is TGCGCCAGCAGCTTCCGGGGGACAGGGGAGTACGAGCAGTACTTC. It yields the protein CASSFRGTGEYEQYF.

This sequence joins TRBV28 and TRBJ2-3, with D possibly matching TRBD1 (7 bases). Germline V gives CDR1 MDHEN, CDR2 SYDVKM. The length of the CDR3 is 16 residues. The V gene lost 4 bases and the J gene lost 3 bases, with 17 bases spanning the gap. This CDR3 reads CASSSPRGVGTDTQYF. The CDR3 DNA is TGTGCCAGCAGTTCCCCCAGGGGGGTGGGGACAGATACGCAGTATTTT. Variable domain in full (rest from reference TRBV28 and TRBJ2-3): DVKVTQSSRYLVKRTGEKVFLECVQDMDHENMFWYRQDPGLGLRLIYFSYDVKMKEKGDIPEGYSVSREKKERFSLILESASTNQTSMYLCASSSPRGVGTDTQYFGPGTRLTVL.

The chain is built from TRBV7-2 and TRBJ2-5; 11 nucleotides align to TRBD2. V gave up 1 base and J gave up 4 bases; unmatched junction bases: 5. From germline, CDR1 is SGHTA and CDR2 FQGNSA. The CDR3 loop spans 16 amino acids. The CDR3 nucleotides are TGTGCCAGCAGCTTAGGGCCTCTAGCGGGGGGAGAGACCCAGTACTTC. This translates into CASSLGPLAGGETQYF.

V and J are TRBV5-1 and TRBJ2-7; 7 nucleotides line up with TRBD1. Per germline, CDR1 SGHRS and CDR2 YFSETQ. This CDR3 is 15 amino acids long. The trim removed 3 bases at V and 7 bases at J, leaving 13 bases unmatched. The CDR3 is CASSSGQVGTDEQYF. CDR3 coding DNA: TGCGCCAGCAGCTCAGGACAGGTTGGGACGGATGAGCAGTACTTC. The full variable domain, in which reference TRBV5-1 and TRBJ2-7 provide the parts outside the CDR3, is KAGVTQTPRYLIKTRGQQVTLSCSPISGHRSVSWYQQTPGQGLQFLFEYFSETQRNKGNFPGRFSGRQFSNSRSEMNVSTLELGDSALYLCASSSGQVGTDEQYFGPGTRLTVT.

The chain couples TRBV28 to TRBJ1-3, with D tentatively TRBD1 (5 bases). The CDR3 extends over 15 amino acids. Looked up from germline, CDR1 is MDHEN and CDR2 is SYDVKM. V was shortened by 7 bases and J by 0 bases, with 13 bases between the two germline ends. The CDR3, as DNA: TGTGCCAGCATCCCGGACGGGGGCTCTGGAAACACCATATATTTT. Translated: CASIPDGGSGNTIYF.